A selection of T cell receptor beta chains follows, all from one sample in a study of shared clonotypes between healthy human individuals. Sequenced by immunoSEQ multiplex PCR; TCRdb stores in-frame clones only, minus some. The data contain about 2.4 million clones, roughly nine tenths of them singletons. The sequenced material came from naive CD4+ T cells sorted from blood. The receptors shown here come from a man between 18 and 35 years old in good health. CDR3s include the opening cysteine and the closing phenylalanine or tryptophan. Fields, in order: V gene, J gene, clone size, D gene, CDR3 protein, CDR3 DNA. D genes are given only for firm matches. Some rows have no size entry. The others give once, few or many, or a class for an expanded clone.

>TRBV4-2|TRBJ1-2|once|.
CASSQDGAGTLTPNYGYTF
TGTGCCAGCAGCCAAGACGGGGCCGGGACTTTAACTCCTAACTATGGCTACACCTTC
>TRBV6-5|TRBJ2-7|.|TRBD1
CASSPSGTGGREQYF
TGTGCCAGCAGTCCGTCCGGGACAGGGGGCCGAGAGCAGTACTTC
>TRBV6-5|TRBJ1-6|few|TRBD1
CASSSDRAANSPLHF
TGTGCCAGCAGTTCGGACAGGGCAGCAAATTCACCCCTCCACTTT
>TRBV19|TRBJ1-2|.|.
CASSIPTAFGYTF
TGTGCCAGTAGTATCCCGACAGCCTTTGGCTACACCTTC
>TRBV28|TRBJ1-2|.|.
CASRTYSTNYGYTF
TGTGCCAGCAGAACTTACAGTACTAACTATGGCTACACCTTC
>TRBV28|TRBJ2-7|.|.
CASSLVWSYEQYF
TGTGCCAGCAGTTTGGTATGGTCCTACGAGCAGTACTTC
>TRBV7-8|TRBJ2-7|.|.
CASRPGNQGEQYF
TGTGCCAGCAGACCTGGCAATCAGGGCGAGCAGTACTTC
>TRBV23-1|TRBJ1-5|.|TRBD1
CARHTTGEDQPQHF
TGCGCCAGACATACTACAGGGGAGGACCAGCCCCAGCATTTT
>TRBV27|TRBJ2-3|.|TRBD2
CASSQRLAGGTDTQYF
TGTGCCAGCAGTCAACGACTAGCGGGGGGCACAGATACGCAGTATTTT
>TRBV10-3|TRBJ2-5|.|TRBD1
CAISGEGQGRETQYF
TGTGCCATCAGTGGCGAGGGACAGGGCCGAGAGACCCAGTACTTC
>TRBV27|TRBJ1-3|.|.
CASSPMGVLSGNTIYF
TGTGCCAGCAGCCCGATGGGGGTGCTATCCGGAAACACCATATATTTT
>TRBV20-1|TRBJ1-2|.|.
CSAVGGDGYTF
TGCAGCGCAGTCGGGGGAGATGGCTACACCTTC
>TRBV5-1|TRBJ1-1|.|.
CASSSVGVNTEAFF
TGCGCCAGCAGCTCCGTCGGGGTGAACACTGAAGCTTTCTTT
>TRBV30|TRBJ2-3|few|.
CAWSVGGDTQYF
TGTGCCTGGAGTGTAGGAGGAGATACGCAGTATTTT
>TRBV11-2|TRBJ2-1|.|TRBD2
CASSLDLGTSGRDEQFF
TGTGCCAGCAGCTTAGATCTTGGAACTAGCGGGAGGGATGAGCAGTTCTTC
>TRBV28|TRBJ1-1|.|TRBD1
CASSQQGALTEAFF
TGTGCCAGCAGTCAACAGGGGGCGTTAACTGAAGCTTTCTTT
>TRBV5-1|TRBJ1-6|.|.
CASSLSQAGGHSPLHF
TGCGCCAGCAGCTTGTCGCAGGCTGGCGGGCATTCACCCCTCCACTTT
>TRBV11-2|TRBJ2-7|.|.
CASSLGTSAFYEQYF
TGTGCCAGCAGCTTAGGTACCAGCGCGTTCTACGAGCAGTACTTC
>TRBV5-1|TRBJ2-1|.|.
CASSFGTHSYNEQFF
TGCGCCAGCAGTTTCGGGACTCACTCCTACAATGAGCAGTTCTTC
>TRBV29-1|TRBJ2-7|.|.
CSVEPLRRYEQYF
TGCAGCGTTGAACCCCTGCGGCGTTACGAGCAGTACTTC
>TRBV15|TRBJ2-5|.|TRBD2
CATSRDKLAGVETQYF
TGTGCCACCAGCAGAGATAAACTAGCGGGGGTGGAGACCCAGTACTTC
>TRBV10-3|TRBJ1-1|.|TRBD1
CAISEDRGFGAFF
TGTGCCATCAGTGAGGACAGGGGGTTTGGAGCTTTCTTT
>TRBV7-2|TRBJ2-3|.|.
CASSLEPAPDTQYF
TGTGCCAGCAGCTTAGAGCCCGCCCCAGATACGCAGTATTTT
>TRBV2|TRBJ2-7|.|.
CASNEGVGRSSYEQYF
TGTGCCAGCAACGAAGGGGTTGGGAGGAGCTCCTACGAGCAGTACTTC
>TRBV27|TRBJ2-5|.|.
CASSSPGSLGRETQYF
TGTGCCAGCAGTTCACCCGGGTCCTTAGGGAGGGAGACCCAGTACTTC
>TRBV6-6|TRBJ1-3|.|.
CASSHQGSPDTIYF
TGTGCCAGCAGCCACCAGGGATCCCCCGACACCATATATTTT
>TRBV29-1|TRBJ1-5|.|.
CSVGDYSNQPQHF
TGCAGCGTTGGAGATTATAGCAATCAGCCCCAGCATTTT
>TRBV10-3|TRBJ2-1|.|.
CAITEIPSNEQFF
TGTGCCATCACGGAGATTCCCTCAAATGAGCAGTTCTTC
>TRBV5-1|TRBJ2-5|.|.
CASSFPGSEETQYF
TGCGCCAGCAGCTTCCCCGGGAGCGAAGAGACCCAGTACTTC
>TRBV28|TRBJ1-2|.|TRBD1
CASSPGQGHFYGYTF
TGTGCCAGCAGTCCTGGACAGGGGCACTTCTATGGCTACACCTTC
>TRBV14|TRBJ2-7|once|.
CASSQVGYFSYEQYF
TGTGCCAGCAGCCAAGTTGGGTATTTTTCCTACGAGCAGTACTTC
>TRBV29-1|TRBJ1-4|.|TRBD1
CSVSTGTNVRVEKLFF
TGCAGCGTTTCGACAGGGACGAATGTTAGGGTGGAAAAACTGTTTTTT
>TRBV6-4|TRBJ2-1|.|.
CASSTSPGSYNEQFF
TGTGCCAGCAGTACATCCCCGGGGTCCTACAATGAGCAGTTCTTC
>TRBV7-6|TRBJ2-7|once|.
CASSLGSPSAGEQYF
TGTGCCAGCAGCTTAGGGTCCCCCAGCGCGGGGGAGCAGTACTTC
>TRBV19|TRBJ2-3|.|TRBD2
CASSPILAGGRSDTQYF
TGTGCCAGTAGTCCGATTCTAGCGGGGGGGAGATCAGATACGCAGTATTTT